Following are 31 T cell receptor beta chains from one sample sequenced in a study of blood T cell repertoires in COVID-19. Here immunoSEQ multiplex PCR was the method, and the copy in TCRdb shows in-frame clones only, minus some. The table includes around 180,000 clones, more than 75% detected once. Material: PBMCs or T cells enriched from blood (not recorded which). These receptors were collected from a woman in her twenties or thirties who had recovered from COVID-19.

The chain employs TRBV15 and TRBJ1-1; D ambiguous. The ends were cut back, 0 bases at V and 6 bases at J, with 8 bases in the middle. CDR1 and CDR2 (germline): LNHNV, YYDKDF (reference sequence). The CDR3 sequence is 13 residues long. CDR3 in DNA: TGTGCCACCAGCAGAGATCCTTTCCCTGAAGCTTTCTTT. Amino acid sequence: CATSRDPFPEAFF.

J is TRBJ2-3 and V is TRBV7-9, with 8 positions matching TRBD1. The CDR3 extends over 15 amino acids. Trimming at V came to 6 bases and at J to 0 bases, leaving 5 bases not matched to a gene. CDR1 and CDR2 from the germline V gene are SEHNR and FQNEAQ (reference sequence). DNA of the CDR3: TGTGCCAGCAGTCGTACAGGGGGAAGCACAGATACGCAGTATTTT. Amino acid sequence: CASSRTGGSTDTQYF.

By share, this clone counts as medium-sized (0.01 to 0.1%). The V call is TRBV27, the J call TRBJ2-3; 7 bases fit TRBD1. From germline, CDR1 is MNHEY and CDR2 SMNVEV (reference sequence). This CDR3 spans 15 amino acids. The trim removed 4 bases at V and 8 bases at J, leaving 12 bases unmatched. CDR3 in DNA: TGTGCCAGCAGTTCCCAAACGACAGGGCATTTTACGCAGTATTTT. Residues: CASSSQTTGHFTQYF.

The chain uses TRBV5-1 and TRBJ1-2, with D possibly matching TRBD1 (5 bases). V was trimmed by 3 bases and J by 8 bases, leaving 20 bases between them. Germline lookup yields CDR1 SGHRS and CDR2 YFSETQ. The CDR3 is 15 residues long. The CDR3 bases are TGCGCCAGCAGCTCTGGGGGGTCCGGGACTCGCGGCTACACCTTC. Amino acids: CASSSGGSGTRGYTF.

The chain uses TRBV10-3 and TRBJ1-4; maybe TRBD1 (5 bases). V gave up 10 bases and J gave up 7 bases, with 16 bases separating them. The CDR3 totals 13 residues. CDR1 and CDR2 from the germline V gene are ENHRY and SYGVKD. The CDR3 nucleotides read TGTGCCACCTGTGAGGGGAGGGGTGAAAAACTGTTTTTT. Protein product: CATCEGRGEKLFF.

V is TRBV29-1 and J is TRBJ2-1, with a possible D match to TRBD1 (6 bases). The CDR3 spans 13 residues. The germline V gene encodes CDR1 SQVTM and CDR2 ANQGSEA. The germline V and J ends were trimmed by 2 bases and 6 bases, with 11 bases remaining between them. CDR3 in DNA: TGCAGCGTTGAAATAAGGGGGTTCAATGAGCAGTTCTTC. The encoded protein is CSVEIRGFNEQFF.

A word on this clone: A read error is possible here, since a much larger clone lies one base away. This chain uses TRBV2 with TRBJ1-6, with a tentative D call TRBD1 (6 bases). Trimming pared 5 bases from V and 7 bases from J, leaving 12 bases between. The CDR3 contains 14 residues. Germline V gives CDR1 SNHLY, CDR2 FYNNEI. CDR3 sequence: CASSRTEVNSPLHF. The CDR3 DNA reads TGTGCCAGCAGTAGGACAGAAGTCAATTCACCCCTCCACTTT.

This clone turned up a few times. The chain couples TRBV7-8 to TRBJ1-1; the match to TRBD1 covers 10 bases. This CDR3 region has 15 residues. Germline V gene lookup returns CDR1 SGHVS and CDR2 FQNEAQ. Trimming cost V 5 bases and J 11 bases; bases outside gene matches: 14. CDR3 amino acids: CASSPIPGTGVSAFF. In DNA, the CDR3 is TGTGCCAGCAGCCCAATACCCGGGACAGGGGTTTCGGCTTTCTTT.

V and J are TRBV6-6 and TRBJ1-1, with 8 bases identical to TRBD1. The CDR3 sequence is 19 residues long. Germline CDR1 reads MNHNY; CDR2 reads SVGAGI (reference sequence). The ends lost 5 bases at V and 1 base at J; junction bases unmatched: 18. CDR3 in amino acids: CASSPNSWLAGTGNTEAFF. CDR3 DNA: TGTGCCAGCAGTCCCAACTCCTGGCTAGCCGGGACAGGGAACACTGAAGCTTTCTTT.

The J gene is TRBJ2-1, the V gene TRBV6-2 or TRBV6-3; 12 bases agree with TRBD2. This CDR3 is 17 amino acids long. J lost 1 base, V lost 6 bases, and 7 bases had no gene match. CDR1 is MNHEY and CDR2 is SVGEGT in the germline V gene. CDR3 DNA: TGTGCCAGCAGCCCCGGACTAGCGGGAACGTCCTACAATGAGCAGTTCTTC. It yields the protein CASSPGLAGTSYNEQFF.

In DNA form, the CDR3 reads TGTGCCAGCAGCTCAGATTCCCAGTTATATGGCTACACCTTC. Its translation is CASSSDSQLYGYTF. The rearrangement joins TRBV11-2 to TRBJ1-2, with D unresolved. The germline V gene has CDR1 SGHAT and CDR2 FQNNGV. V was clipped by 4 bases and J by 5 bases, with 14 bases between them. This CDR3 is built from 14 residues.

The chain couples TRBV4-2 to TRBJ1-6, with D possibly TRBD1 on 6 matching bases. Between the trimmed V and J ends, which lost 0 bases and 7 bases, there was a span of 13 bases. Germline CDR1 reads LGHNA; CDR2 reads YNFKEQ. The CDR3 loop spans 16 amino acids. The DNA for the CDR3 is TGTGCCAGCAGCCAAGACCCGGCAGGGGTAAATTCACCCCTCCACTTT. Translated: CASSQDPAGVNSPLHF.

The CDR3 region is CASRQGLAGIYEQYF. The DNA for the CDR3 is TGTGCCAGCAGACAAGGGCTAGCGGGCATCTACGAGCAGTACTTC. V usage is TRBV28 and J usage is TRBJ2-7; 8 positions match TRBD2. CDR1 MDHEN and CDR2 SYDVKM come from the germline V gene. The CDR3 loop spans 15 amino acids. With V trimmed by 6 bases and J by 3 bases, 10 bases remained unmatched.

V gene TRBV5-1 combines with J gene TRBJ2-1, with TRBD2 as a possible D gene (6 bases). V was shortened by 7 bases and J by 7 bases, with 15 bases between the two germline ends. The CDR3 spans 13 residues. Looked up from germline, CDR1 is SGHRS and CDR2 is YFSETQ. CDR3 in DNA: TGCGCCAGCTGGGGGGACGGATTTAATGAGCAGTTCTTC. Translation gives CASWGDGFNEQFF.

This clone was detected once. The V call is TRBV28, the J call TRBJ1-5; TRBD1 might be the D (5 bases). This CDR3 contains 15 residues. Germline CDR1 MDHEN, CDR2 SYDVKM. V was shortened by 4 bases and J by 3 bases, with 13 bases between the two germline ends. The chain's CDR3 is CASSSQGRVNQPQHF. In nucleotides, the CDR3 is TGTGCCAGCAGTTCTCAGGGTAGAGTCAATCAGCCCCAGCATTTT.

The chain employs TRBV19 and TRBJ1-5, with TRBD1 matching 8 bases. Per the germline V gene, CDR1 is LNHDA and CDR2 is SQIVND (reference sequence). V was pared by 5 bases and J by 7 bases, with 13 bases of the junction left unmatched. The CDR3 runs to 16 residues. The CDR3 nucleotides are TGTGCCAGTAGTCTCGGACAGGGCTCGACAAGGCAGCCCCAGCATTTT. Its protein product is CASSLGQGSTRQPQHF.

The chain has TRBV7-9 and TRBJ2-2; D possibly corresponds to TRBD1 (6 bases). The CDR3 length is 14 residues. Trimming removed 6 bases from V and 7 bases from J, with 15 bases in between. The germline gives CDR1 SEHNR, CDR2 FQNEAQ (reference sequence). CDR3 residues: CASREQGEHGELFF. CDR3 nucleotide sequence: TGTGCCAGCAGGGAACAGGGAGAACACGGGGAGCTGTTTTTT.

The chain couples TRBV19 to TRBJ2-7; maybe TRBD2 (6 bases). Germline values: CDR1 LNHDA, CDR2 SQIVND (reference sequence). The V and J ends lost 6 bases and 6 bases respectively, with 15 bases between them. The CDR3 totals 13 residues. The CDR3 is CASSGRAGIEQYF. The CDR3 bases are TGTGCCAGTAGCGGGCGGGCGGGGATCGAGCAGTACTTC.

The genes are TRBV4-1 and TRBJ1-5, with TRBD1 identical over 10 bases. The CDR3 totals 16 residues. V shed 0 bases, J shed 3 bases, and the junction held 2 bases outside the gene matches. Germline loops: CDR1 MGHRA, CDR2 YSYEKL. The CDR3 DNA is TGCGCCAGCAGCCAAGACGGGACAGGGGTCAATCAGCCCCAGCATTTT. Translation: CASSQDGTGVNQPQHF.

V usage is TRBV24-1 and J usage is TRBJ2-3; no definite D call. CDR1 and CDR2 from the germline V gene are KGHDR and SFDVKD. Trimming stripped 9 bases from V and 2 bases from J, with 11 bases between. This CDR3 is built from 13 residues. CDR3 coding DNA: TGTGCCACCGAGGCCAGCAACACAGATACGCAGTATTTT. It encodes CATEASNTDTQYF.

In its sample, this clone was seen once. The chain has TRBV19 and TRBJ2-7; TRBD2 agrees at 10 bases. This CDR3 spans 16 amino acids. Germline assignment: CDR1 LNHDA and CDR2 SQIVND (reference sequence). Germline trimming cut 3 bases from V and 2 bases from J; bases unmatched to any gene: 7. CDR3 nucleotide sequence: TGTGCCAGTAGTATTTCAGCGGGAGGGGGAACCTACGAGCAGTACTTC. It is translated as CASSISAGGGTYEQYF.

This clone was observed a few times. The chain couples TRBV20-1 to TRBJ1-2, with 8 bases that match TRBD1. The ends lost 3 bases at V and 8 bases at J; junction bases unmatched: 5. The CDR3 spans 12 residues. Germline V gives CDR1 DFQATT, CDR2 SNEGSKA (reference sequence). CDR3 amino acids: CSASGGQVGYTF. CDR3 nucleotide sequence: TGCAGTGCTAGTGGGGGACAGGTGGGCTACACCTTC.

The J gene is TRBJ2-7, the V gene TRBV11-2; possibly TRBD1 for D (6 bases). Per germline, CDR1 SGHAT and CDR2 FQNNGV. Trimming left V 5 bases short and J 1 base short, with 12 bases between. The CDR3 runs 14 residues. In DNA, the CDR3 is TGTGCCAGCAGCCGGACAGTGACTTCCTACGAGCAGTACTTC. Translating it yields CASSRTVTSYEQYF.

The rearrangement links TRBV2 to TRBJ2-7, with D possibly matching TRBD1 (5 bases). Trimming removed 4 bases from V and 3 bases from J, with 13 bases in between. The length of the CDR3 is 14 residues. Germline CDR1 is SNHLY and CDR2 is FYNNEI. Written as DNA, the CDR3 is TGTGCCAGCAGTGCTGTCGAACAGGACTACGAGCAGTACTTC. Amino acids: CASSAVEQDYEQYF. The full variable domain, its missing parts supplied by reference TRBV2 and TRBJ2-7, is EPEVTQTPSHQVTQMGQEVILRCVPISNHLYFYWYRQILGQKVEFLVSFYNNEISEKSEIFDDQFSVERPDGSNFTLKIRSTKLEDSAMYFCASSAVEQDYEQYFGPGTRLTVT.

The rearrangement uses TRBV7-9 and TRBJ2-3; D gene unclear. Trimming left V 1 base short and J 2 bases short, with 13 bases between. CDR1 and CDR2 from the germline V gene are SEHNR and FQNEAQ (reference sequence). This CDR3 contains 16 residues. CDR3 sequence reads: CASSLVGGDHTDTQYF. The CDR3 DNA reads as TGTGCCAGCAGCTTAGTTGGCGGCGACCACACAGATACGCAGTATTTT.

The chain joins TRBV28 to TRBJ2-3, with TRBD2 identical over 9 bases. CDR3 length: 17 amino acids. J lost 0 bases, V lost 1 base, and 5 bases had no gene match. Germline V gene sequence: CDR1 MDHEN, CDR2 SYDVKM. CDR3 coding DNA: TGTGCCAGCAGTTTATCGGCTAGCGGGACAAGCACAGATACGCAGTATTTT. It translates to CASSLSASGTSTDTQYF.

In this sample, this clone turned up a few times. This chain uses TRBV10-1 with TRBJ2-5; D may be TRBD1 (5 bases). This CDR3 has 15 amino acids. Germline V CDR1 and CDR2: WNHNN, SYGVQD (reference sequence). The V and J ends lost 6 bases and 5 bases respectively, with 19 bases between them. Written as DNA, the CDR3 is TGCGCCAGCAGGAGACAGATTCCTTCTTCGGAGACCCAGTACTTC. Its protein product is CASRRQIPSSETQYF.

The chain joins TRBV5-1 to TRBJ2-7, with D possibly TRBD2 on 6 matching bases. The germline V gene encodes CDR1 SGHRS and CDR2 YFSETQ. The V end lost 2 bases, the J end lost 2 bases, and 14 bases lay between the germline ends. The CDR3 runs 15 residues. The CDR3 spells CASSLSGGRTYEQYF. CDR3 DNA: TGCGCCAGCAGCTTATCCGGGGGTCGGACCTACGAGCAGTACTTC.

The chain carries TRBV5-5 and TRBJ2-1, with TRBD1 matching over 7 bases. The junction had 27 bases not matched to a gene; V was cut back by 5 bases and J by 7 bases. Germline loops: CDR1 SGHKS, CDR2 YYEKEE (reference sequence). This CDR3 contains 20 residues. The CDR3 DNA follows: TGTGCCAGCAGTGACCTCTCTGGGGGAGAGGGGGCTTACATACAGAATGAGCAGTTCTTC. Translation: CASSDLSGGEGAYIQNEQFF.

The V and J genes are TRBV12-3 or TRBV12-4 and TRBJ2-4; TRBD2 agrees at 13 bases. The CDR3 has 13 amino acids. V shed 6 bases and J 11 bases; nucleotides not matched to a gene: 4. The CDR3 region is CASRLAGGRVQYF. The CDR3 nucleotides are TGTGCCAGCAGACTAGCGGGAGGGCGTGTTCAGTACTTC.

The rearrangement links TRBV29-1 to TRBJ2-5; 12 bases line up with TRBD2. With V trimmed by 7 bases and J by 1 base, 4 bases remained unmatched. The CDR3 has 14 residues. From germline, CDR1 is SQVTM and CDR2 ANQGSEA. This CDR3 reads CSARTSGVQETQYF. CDR3 sequence (DNA): TGCAGCGCTAGGACTAGCGGGGTCCAAGAGACCCAGTACTTC.